These 17 T cell receptor beta chains were sequenced from one sample in a study of blood T cell repertoires in COVID-19. Libraries were prepared by immunoSEQ multiplex PCR; TCRdb keeps only in-frame clonotypes and omits some of them. The repertoire holds tens of thousands of clones, with 88% as singletons. Sequenced input: peripheral blood. The receptors were sampled from a human donor in a cohort sampled during active COVID-19.

V gene TRBV6-4 combines with J gene TRBJ2-1; 7 bases match TRBD2. The V gene end was trimmed by 5 bases and the J gene end by 6 bases; junction bases not matched to a gene: 10. From germline, CDR1 is MRHNA and CDR2 SNTAGT. The CDR3 spans 15 residues. In DNA, the CDR3 is TGTGCCAGCAGTTTCCGGGCTGGGAGGGGCAATGAGCAGTTCTTC. This codes for CASSFRAGRGNEQFF.

V usage is TRBV7-9 and J usage is TRBJ1-5, with 7 bases lining up with TRBD1. The CDR3 extends over 14 amino acids. V lost 8 bases to trimming and J lost 7 bases; unmatched junction nucleotides: 11. Germline CDR1 SEHNR, CDR2 FQNEAQ (reference sequence). Here the CDR3 reads CASGTDRVRQPQHF. CDR3 in DNA: TGTGCCAGCGGGACCGACAGGGTGAGACAGCCCCAGCATTTT.

The V gene is TRBV7-9, the J gene TRBJ1-1, with unresolved D. Germline CDR1 reads SEHNR; CDR2 reads FQNEAQ (reference sequence). There are 12 residues in the CDR3. V was trimmed by 1 base and J by 4 bases, leaving 4 bases between them. CDR3: CASSLGSTEAFF. CDR3 bases: TGTGCCAGCAGCTTAGGTAGCACTGAAGCTTTCTTT.

The chain uses TRBV3-1 (or the pseudogene TRBV3-2) and TRBJ2-7; 8 bases agree with TRBD2. This CDR3 is 14 amino acids long. With V trimmed by 8 bases and J by 2 bases, 8 bases remained unmatched. Germline CDR1 reads LGHDT; CDR2 reads YNNKEL (reference sequence). Here the CDR3 reads CASGAGGGAYEQYF. The CDR3 DNA sequence: TGTGCCAGCGGCGCGGGGGGCGGGGCCTACGAGCAGTACTTC.

The V gene is TRBV19, the J gene TRBJ2-5; tentative D call: TRBD1 (5 bases). The germline V gene has CDR1 LNHDA and CDR2 SQIVND (reference sequence). V dropped 7 bases and J dropped 7 bases, with 16 bases sitting between them. The CDR3 runs 13 residues. The CDR3 DNA is TGTGCCAGTACCGAGACAGTTCCGGGGACCCAGTACTTC. It translates to CASTETVPGTQYF.

The chain combines TRBV2 with TRBJ1-6; D uncertain. V dropped 3 bases and J dropped 9 bases, with 12 bases sitting between them. Per germline, CDR1 SNHLY and CDR2 FYNNEI. This CDR3 region has 14 residues. The CDR3 spells CASSESQWLSPLHF. CDR3 sequence (DNA): TGTGCCAGCAGTGAGTCTCAGTGGCTTTCACCCCTCCACTTT.

J is TRBJ1-3 and V is TRBV27, with D possibly matching TRBD1 (5 bases). V was shortened by 6 bases and J by 3 bases, with 15 bases between the two germline ends. This CDR3 comprises 15 residues. Germline V gives CDR1 MNHEY, CDR2 SMNVEV (reference sequence). The DNA of the CDR3 is TGTGCCAGCAGGCCACGCGGGGGTGGTGGAAACACCATATATTTT. Amino acid sequence: CASRPRGGGGNTIYF.

This clone was observed once. The chain couples TRBV18 to TRBJ2-3, with TRBD1 matching 7 bases. Germline V gene lookup returns CDR1 KGHSH and CDR2 LQKENI. The CDR3 covers 17 residues. Germline trimming cut 3 bases from V and 1 base from J; bases unmatched to any gene: 10. CDR3 protein: CASSPRGWTGGTDTQYF. CDR3 in DNA: TGTGCCAGCTCACCCCGGGGATGGACAGGCGGCACAGATACGCAGTATTTT.

The rearrangement links TRBV28 to TRBJ1-2; 7 bases match TRBD1. The CDR3 is 14 amino acids. Germline V gene lookup returns CDR1 MDHEN and CDR2 SYDVKM. V lost 5 bases and J lost 0; bases outside the gene matches: 3. The DNA of the CDR3 is TGTGCCAGCAGTAGGACAGGCGCTAACTATGGCTACACCTTC. Translated, it gives CASSRTGANYGYTF.

In its sample, this clone was seen once. This chain uses TRBV5-8 with TRBJ2-1, with D uncertain. V was cut by 2 bases and J by 3 bases, with 9 bases left in between. The CDR3 has 14 amino acids. The germline V gene has CDR1 SGHTS and CDR2 YDEGEE. CDR3 in DNA: TGTGCCAGCAGCTTAGGTAACAGCTACAATGAGCAGTTCTTC. Translated: CASSLGNSYNEQFF.

This rearrangement joins TRBV10-3 to TRBJ2-3; TRBD2 agrees at 10 bases. V lost 5 bases and J lost 6; bases outside the gene matches: 20. CDR1 ENHRY and CDR2 SYGVKD come from the germline V gene. CDR3 length: 19 residues. This CDR3 is CAISQILKSGGAPFDTQYF. The CDR3 DNA sequence: TGTGCCATCAGTCAAATCCTTAAAAGCGGGGGGGCCCCCTTCGATACGCAGTATTTT.

V and J are TRBV19 and TRBJ1-2, with TRBD1 as a possible D gene (6 bases). The CDR3 extends over 19 amino acids. The V and J ends lost 6 bases and 3 bases respectively, with 29 bases between them. Germline V gene sequence: CDR1 LNHDA, CDR2 SQIVND (reference sequence). The CDR3 protein is CASSSSRGGILTDYYGYTF. The CDR3 nucleotides read TGTGCCAGTAGCTCATCAAGGGGGGGGATCTTGACAGACTACTATGGCTACACCTTC.

The gene calls are TRBV7-9 and TRBJ2-6, with TRBD1 matching 12 bases. The V and J ends lost 5 bases and 3 bases, in that order; junction bases with no gene match: 5. The CDR3 covers 17 residues. Germline CDR1 is SEHNR and CDR2 is FQNEAQ (reference sequence). Here the CDR3 DNA reads TGTGCCAGCAGCCTAGGGACAGGGGGCGTTGGGGCCAACGTCCTGACTTTC. Translated: CASSLGTGGVGANVLTF.

This clone has only one observation. The chain employs TRBV7-9 and TRBJ1-2; TRBD1 might be the D (6 bases). V was shortened by 3 bases and J by 8 bases, with 13 bases between the two germline ends. CDR3 length: 13 amino acids. Germline V CDR1 and CDR2: SEHNR, FQNEAQ (reference sequence). The CDR3 loop reads CASSFGGLGGYTF. DNA for the CDR3: TGTGCCAGCAGCTTCGGGGGGCTAGGAGGCTACACCTTC.

The J gene is TRBJ2-7, the V gene TRBV7-2, with 12 bases lining up with TRBD2. V gave up 0 bases and J gave up 2 bases; unmatched junction bases: 5. Germline-derived CDR1 and CDR2 are SGHTA and FQGNSA. This CDR3 comprises 17 residues. CDR3 loop: CASSLAFSSGGAYEQYF. As DNA, the CDR3 is TGTGCCAGCAGCTTAGCGTTCTCTAGCGGGGGGGCCTACGAGCAGTACTTC. The full variable domain, in which reference TRBV7-2 and TRBJ2-7 provide the parts outside the CDR3, is GAGVSQSPSNKVTEKGKDVELRCDPISGHTALYWYRQSLGQGLEFLIYFQGNSAPDKSGLPSDRFSAERTGGSVSTLTIQRTQQEDSAVYLCASSLAFSSGGAYEQYFGPGTRLTVT.

The chain links TRBV7-9 to TRBJ1-5, with 11 bases aligning to TRBD1. Germline lookup yields CDR1 SEHNR and CDR2 FQNEAQ (reference sequence). Trimming cost V 0 bases and J 5 bases; bases outside gene matches: 6. This CDR3 comprises 17 residues. The CDR3 DNA reads TGTGCCAGCAGCTTAGCTTGGACAGGGGGCGCGGATCAGCCCCAGCATTTT. Translation gives CASSLAWTGGADQPQHF.

CDR3: CASSLDPGLPNTEAFF. DNA for the CDR3: TGTGCCAGCAGCTTAGATCCAGGATTGCCGAACACTGAAGCTTTCTTT. The chain links TRBV7-2 to TRBJ1-1; D uncertain. The CDR3 consists of 16 residues. The germline CDR1 and CDR2 sequences are SGHTA and FQGNSA. The V gene lost 1 base and the J gene lost 1 base, with 13 bases spanning the gap.